Described below is a single T cell receptor (beta chain) sequence and its context. TCRdb keeps only in-frame clones here, not all; method: immunoSEQ multiplex PCR. The data contain 81,000 or so clones, roughly 91% of them singletons. The sample is drawn from a study of OX40 agonist ivuxolimab in advanced cancers. Sequencing used CD4+ or CD8+ T cells sorted from blood, obtained in a trial of the OX40 agonist ivuxolimab. The sequence derives from an adult with an advanced solid tumor such as melanoma, head and neck, liver or kidney cancer.

The CDR3 sequence is CAIFRDSGPYEQYF. The CDR3 DNA sequence: TGTGCCATCTTCCGGGACAGCGGGCCTTACGAGCAGTACTTC. The V call is TRBV19, the J call TRBJ2-7; D is perhaps TRBD1 (7 bases). Trimming cost V 10 bases and J 4 bases, with 20 bases left between them. Germline V gene lookup returns CDR1 LNHDA and CDR2 SQIVND (reference sequence). There are 14 residues in the CDR3.